These 17 T cell receptor beta chains share one sample of origin, sequenced in a study of blood T cells in healthy people across ages. The authors ran a second PCR of about 6 to 11 cycles using a sample-barcoded 5' primer and a J-beta primer mix. TCRdb passed the 5' RACE reads through MiXCR, listing each CDR3 protein once. Of hundreds of thousands of distinct CDR3 sequences listed, around half are singletons. The sequenced sample consisted of blood. The receptors shown here come from a man at least 80 years old in good health.

V is TRBV18 and J is TRBJ1-2, with TRBD1 as a possible D gene (5 bases). V lost 1 base, J lost 2 bases, and 8 bases lay in between. The CDR3 sequence is 14 residues long. From germline, CDR1 is KGHSH and CDR2 LQKENI. The chain's CDR3 is CASSPLSGNYGYTF. DNA for the CDR3: TGTGCCAGCTCACCACTTTCAGGGAACTATGGCTACACCTTC. Full variable domain (outside the CDR3, taken from reference TRBV18 and TRBJ1-2): NAGVMQNPRHLVRRRGQEARLRCSPMKGHSHVYWYRQLPEEGLKFMVYLQKENIIDESGMPKERFSAEFPKEGPSILRIQQVVRGDSAAYFCASSPLSGNYGYTFGSGTRLTVV.

The rearrangement joins TRBV6-5 to TRBJ2-7; 10 nucleotides agree with TRBD1. V shed 6 bases, J shed 1 base, and the junction held 3 bases outside the gene matches. The CDR3 is made up of 14 amino acids. Germline V CDR1 and CDR2: MNHEY, SVGAGI. The CDR3, as DNA: TGTGCCAGCAGCAGGGGACAGGGGTCCTACGAGCAGTACTTC. Protein sequence: CASSRGQGSYEQYF.

In its sample, this clonotype was seen a few times. V and J are TRBV4-3 and TRBJ2-1, with 9 nucleotides matching TRBD2. The V segment lost 3 bases and the J segment 2 bases; nucleotides outside the gene matches: 8. The V gene's germline CDR1 is LGHNA and CDR2 YSLEER. The CDR3 totals 17 residues. The CDR3 loop reads CASSQNSGSGAYNEQFF. The CDR3 region has the DNA TGCGCCAGCAGCCAGAATAGCGGGAGTGGGGCCTACAATGAGCAGTTCTTC.

The chain is built from TRBV20-1 and TRBJ2-3, with TRBD1 matching over 11 bases. The germline V gene encodes CDR1 DFQATT and CDR2 SNEGSKA (reference sequence). The CDR3 contains 15 residues. Trimming cost V 5 bases and J 2 bases; bases outside gene matches: 6. This chain's CDR3 is CSASRTGGVTDTQYF. CDR3 nucleotides: TGCAGTGCTTCCCGGACAGGGGGCGTCACAGATACGCAGTATTTT.

The V gene is TRBV29-1, the J gene TRBJ1-5; 7 bases line up with TRBD1. V shed 4 bases, J shed 6 bases, and the junction held 18 bases outside the gene matches. Germline V gene lookup returns CDR1 SQVTM and CDR2 ANQGSEA. This CDR3 is built from 17 residues. The DNA of the CDR3 is TGCAGCGTTGTCGCCGGGACAGACGATCATTTTTTTCAGCCCCAGCATTTT. It translates to CSVVAGTDDHFFQPQHF.

On this clonotype: Compared with germline, one end of the junction differs, possibly owing to a read error. The rearrangement links TRBV3-1 to TRBJ2-1, with 9 bases lining up with TRBD2. Germline lookup yields CDR1 LGHDT and CDR2 YNNKEL (reference sequence). The CDR3 consists of 16 residues. The CDR3 reads CASSQDGLAGYNGQFF. The DNA for the CDR3 is TGTGCCAGCAGCCAAGACGGGCTAGCGGGGTACAATGGGCAGTTCTTC.

The genes are TRBV5-1 and TRBJ1-2; 12 bases are shared with TRBD1. CDR3 size: 16 residues. J lost 4 bases, V lost 1 base, and 5 bases had no gene match. The germline V gene encodes CDR1 SGHRS and CDR2 YFSETQ. In DNA, the CDR3 is TGCGCCAGCAGCTTGACGGGACAGGGGGCGAGCTATGGCTACACCTTC. It translates to CASSLTGQGASYGYTF.

This sequence joins TRBV6-5 and TRBJ1-2, with TRBD1 matching over 10 bases. This CDR3 is built from 13 residues. The ends lost 10 bases at V and 4 bases at J; junction bases unmatched: 6. Germline loops: CDR1 MNHEY, CDR2 SVGAGI. In nucleotides, the CDR3 is TGTGCCATCCACCGGGACAGGGGCTATGGCTACACCTTC. Its translation: CAIHRDRGYGYTF.

This clonotype occurred many times. This chain connects TRBV6-5 to TRBJ2-7; the D is unclear. CDR1 and CDR2 (germline): MNHEY, SVGAGI. Trimming removed 5 bases at V and 2 bases at J, with 19 bases between. The CDR3 has 16 amino acids. The CDR3 protein is CASSRSDRQVAYEQYF. The CDR3 DNA reads TGTGCCAGCAGTCGGTCGGATCGGCAGGTAGCCTACGAGCAGTACTTC.

The sample holds a few counts of this clonotype. The chain is built from TRBV7-2 and TRBJ2-3, with TRBD2 matching 7 bases. Trimming removed 5 bases from V and 7 bases from J; junction bases left unmatched: 18. The germline gives CDR1 SGHTA, CDR2 FQGNSA. The CDR3 contains 17 residues. CDR3 in DNA: TGTGCCAGCAGCCAAGGGCGGAGTAGCGGGCTTGGGAATACGCAGTATTTT. Amino acids: CASSQGRSSGLGNTQYF.

This rearrangement joins TRBV20-1 to TRBJ2-5, with D possibly matching TRBD1 (6 bases). Trimming stripped 4 bases from V and 11 bases from J, with 14 bases between. CDR3 length: 11 amino acids. Germline loops: CDR1 DFQATT, CDR2 SNEGSKA (reference sequence). The CDR3 nucleotides read TGCAGTGCTACTCGGACAGTTGAGCAGTACTTC. It codes for CSATRTVEQYF.

V and J are TRBV7-3 and TRBJ2-1; no clear D. V was trimmed by 7 bases and J by 7 bases, leaving 5 bases between them. CDR1 is SGHTA, CDR2 FQGTGA, per germline. CDR3 length equals 10 residues. CDR3 amino acids: CASIGNEQFF. The CDR3 bases are TGTGCCAGCATTGGGAATGAGCAGTTCTTC.

About this clonotype itself: Possible read error: a much larger clone is one base away. The CDR3 nucleotides read TGTGCCAGCAGCAGCGGAGCGGGAGCGATAGGTACGCAGTATTTT. Amino acid sequence: CASSSGAGAIGTQYF. The chain joins TRBV7-2 to TRBJ2-3; 8 bases align to TRBD2. The germline gives CDR1 SGHTA, CDR2 FQGNSA. The CDR3 extends over 15 amino acids. The ends lost 5 bases at V and 8 bases at J; junction bases unmatched: 12.

This clonotype has at least ten counts. The chain recombines TRBV6-6 with TRBJ2-1; 12 nucleotides align to TRBD2. V was clipped by 6 bases and J by 6 bases; unmatched bases: 6. Germline values: CDR1 MNHNY, CDR2 SVGAGI (reference sequence). CDR3 length: 15 residues. CDR3 sequence reads: CASSRTSGDPNEQFF. DNA for the CDR3: TGTGCCAGCAGCCGGACTAGCGGGGACCCCAATGAGCAGTTCTTC.

This chain uses TRBV20-1 with TRBJ2-1, with 8 positions matching TRBD2. The junction had 6 bases not matched to a gene; V was cut back by 4 bases and J by 7 bases. Germline CDR1 reads DFQATT; CDR2 reads SNEGSKA (reference sequence). The CDR3 spans 13 residues. CDR3 coding DNA: TGCAGTGCTAAGCGGGGGCCGGGGAATGAGCAGTTCTTC. Residues: CSAKRGPGNEQFF.

This rearrangement joins TRBV29-1 to TRBJ2-7, with a possible D match to TRBD2 (5 bases). The CDR3 sequence is 13 residues long. The germline V gene encodes CDR1 SQVTM and CDR2 ANQGSEA. Trimming pared 5 bases from V and 6 bases from J, leaving 17 bases between. In nucleotides, the CDR3 is TGCAGCGTTACCCGGGGTAGCCTCCCCGAGCAGTACTTC. It translates to CSVTRGSLPEQYF.

The chain carries TRBV6-6 and TRBJ1-1; 7 bases fit TRBD1. The CDR3 spans 15 residues. The V and J ends lost 6 bases and 0 bases, in that order; junction bases with no gene match: 7. Germline CDR1 and CDR2: MNHNY and SVGAGI (reference sequence). CDR3 sequence reads: CASRPATGMNTEAFF. The CDR3 nucleotides read TGTGCCAGCAGACCTGCGACAGGGATGAACACTGAAGCTTTCTTT.